This T cell receptor (beta chain) was captured in a study of patients and donors after allogeneic stem cell transplantation. The sample holds many counts of this clonotype. This CDR3 contains 15 residues. Trimming removed 1 base from V and 8 bases from J, with 15 bases in between. CDR1 KGHSH and CDR2 LQKENI come from the germline V gene. TCRdb re-analysed the RT-PCR reads in MiXCR, keeping a single row per CDR3 protein. Found here are nearly 20,000 distinct CDR3 sequences, less than 5% of them singletons; the top ten hold 35% to 45%. The clonotype was recovered from a human donor who was either an allogeneic HSCT recipient or a stem cell or donor lymphocyte infusion donor (not recorded which). It is not recorded whose cells these are; they may come from a transplant donor. This chain connects TRBV18 to TRBJ2-1, with a weak D call TRBD1 (5 bases). The source material was blood, either unsorted or a sorted T cell fraction (not recorded which). The CDR3 protein is CASSPQGPASDEQFF. DNA of the CDR3: TGTGCCAGCTCACCACAGGGGCCTGCATCCGATGAGCAGTTCTTC.